These 18 T cell receptor beta chains came from one sample sequenced in a study of STAT5B mutations in CD4+ large granular lymphocyte leukemia. TCRdb's copy holds only in-frame clones and misses some; the assay was immunoSEQ multiplex PCR. The sample carries about 700 clones, roughly two thirds recorded once. The sequenced sample was PBMCs. The origin of the receptors is a man between 60 and 70 years old with CD4+ T-cell large granular lymphocyte leukemia.

The chain employs TRBV5-4 and TRBJ1-2, with 7 bases lining up with TRBD1. Germline-derived CDR1 and CDR2 are SGHNT and YYREEE (reference sequence). The CDR3 has 13 residues. V lost 2 bases and J lost 7; bases outside the gene matches: 5. CDR3: CASSLRGGTGYTF. DNA of the CDR3: TGTGCCAGCAGCTTACGAGGGGGCACTGGCTACACCTTC.

This clone is labeled hyperexpanded (1% or more). The CDR3 DNA reads TGTGCCTGGAGTGAATTTATCACAGGGCTGAACTACGAGCAGTACTTC. Amino acids: CAWSEFITGLNYEQYF. V is TRBV30 and J is TRBJ2-7; a possible D gene is TRBD1 (6 bases). CDR3 size: 16 residues. Germline CDR1 GTSNPN, CDR2 SVGIG (reference sequence). Trimming took 1 base from V and 3 from J, leaving 19 bases between them.

The chain employs TRBV25-1 and TRBJ2-1; 15 nucleotides agree with TRBD2. CDR1 is MGHDK and CDR2 is SYGVNS in the germline V gene. V gave up 4 bases and J gave up 7 bases; unmatched junction bases: 5. The CDR3 has 16 amino acids. CDR3 sequence reads: CASSAPGLAGGNEQFF. The CDR3 coding sequence is TGTGCCAGCAGTGCCCCAGGACTAGCGGGAGGGAATGAGCAGTTCTTC.

The chain carries TRBV11-3 and TRBJ2-4; 8 bases align to TRBD2. CDR3 length equals 19 residues. Trimming at V came to 1 base and at J to 2 bases, leaving 13 bases not matched to a gene. CDR1 and CDR2 (germline): SGHNT, YENEEA. The chain's CDR3 is CASSLVGAGEAGTKNIQYF. As DNA, the CDR3 is TGTGCCAGCAGCTTAGTGGGAGCGGGAGAGGCGGGAACCAAAAACATTCAGTACTTC.

The genes are TRBV2 and TRBJ2-1, with D tentatively TRBD1 or TRBD2 (6 bases each). The CDR3 has 15 residues. Trimming stripped 8 bases from V and 8 bases from J, with 22 bases between. Germline V gene lookup returns CDR1 SNHLY and CDR2 FYNNEI. CDR3 sequence reads: CASVGGPLNPYEQFF. CDR3 DNA: TGTGCCAGCGTCGGGGGCCCCCTTAACCCTTATGAGCAGTTCTTC.

The J gene is TRBJ2-3, the V gene TRBV5-1; D is unresolved. Between the trimmed V and J ends, which lost 2 bases and 3 bases, there was a span of 10 bases. There are 14 residues in the CDR3. The V gene's germline CDR1 is SGHRS and CDR2 YFSETQ. The chain's CDR3 is CASSLGTLTDTQYF. CDR3 sequence (DNA): TGCGCCAGCAGCTTAGGTACCCTGACAGATACGCAGTATTTT.

The gene calls are TRBV6-5 and TRBJ1-4; possibly TRBD1 for D (5 bases). V gave up 6 bases and J gave up 5 bases, with 10 bases separating them. The length of the CDR3 is 13 residues. Per germline, CDR1 MNHEY and CDR2 SVGAGI. The CDR3 reads CASRRGRNEKLFF. The CDR3 DNA sequence: TGTGCCAGCAGAAGGGGCCGGAATGAAAAACTGTTTTTT.

The gene calls are TRBV10-1 and TRBJ2-2; 7 nucleotides line up with TRBD1. Per the germline V gene, CDR1 is WNHNN and CDR2 is SYGVQD (reference sequence). The V gene end was trimmed by 0 bases and the J gene end by 15 bases; junction bases not matched to a gene: 13. CDR3 length: 15 amino acids. The CDR3 is CASSESTGSGGSLFF. In nucleotides, the CDR3 is TGCGCCAGCAGTGAGTCGACCGGCTCAGGGGGATCGTTGTTTTTT.

This chain uses TRBV28 with TRBJ2-3, with a possible D match to TRBD2 (6 bases). There are 16 residues in the CDR3. V gave up 6 bases and J gave up 2 bases, with 18 bases separating them. Looked up from germline, CDR1 is MDHEN and CDR2 is SYDVKM. The CDR3 DNA follows: TGTGCCAGCAGCCCTCGGTTAGGGGAGGTCACAGATACGCAGTATTTT. Translated, it gives CASSPRLGEVTDTQYF.

V gene TRBV6-5 combines with J gene TRBJ2-1; 9 bases are shared with TRBD1. Germline CDR1 reads MNHEY; CDR2 reads SVGAGI. J lost 3 bases, V lost 0 bases, and 3 bases had no gene match. The CDR3 runs to 16 residues. Here the CDR3 reads CASSYSGQGFYNEQFF. The DNA for the CDR3 is TGTGCCAGCAGTTACTCGGGACAGGGATTCTACAATGAGCAGTTCTTC.

The chain couples TRBV30 to TRBJ1-6; TRBD1 is a possible D gene (5 bases). Deletions cut 1 base from V and 9 bases from J, with 16 bases between. Germline CDR1 is GTSNPN and CDR2 is SVGIG (reference sequence). CDR3 length: 15 residues. DNA for the CDR3: TGTGCCTGGAGTGCAGTCTTAGGGGACCTTTCACCCCTCCACTTT. Its translation is CAWSAVLGDLSPLHF.

The chain joins TRBV27 to TRBJ2-7; TRBD1 aligns across 7 bases. Germline CDR1 MNHEY, CDR2 SMNVEV (reference sequence). With 2 bases clipped from V and 1 base from J, the junction kept 2 bases outside the gene matches. CDR3 length: 14 amino acids. DNA of the CDR3: TGTGCCAGCAGTTTAGTGACAGGGTCCTACGAGCAGTACTTC. Translating it yields CASSLVTGSYEQYF.

The chain couples TRBV10-3 to TRBJ2-2, with D perhaps TRBD2 (6 bases). Germline V gene sequence: CDR1 ENHRY, CDR2 SYGVKD. The CDR3 sequence is 15 residues long. V dropped 6 bases and J dropped 6 bases, with 17 bases sitting between them. Written as DNA, the CDR3 is TGTGCCATCAGGGGTATAGGGACTCCCTCCGGGGAGCTGTTTTTT. The encoded protein is CAIRGIGTPSGELFF.

This chain connects TRBV9 to TRBJ1-1; a possible D gene is TRBD1 (5 bases). There are 18 residues in the CDR3. Germline V gene lookup returns CDR1 SGDLS and CDR2 YYNGEE. V was trimmed by 0 bases and J by 3 bases, leaving 21 bases between them. Written as DNA, the CDR3 is TGTGCCAGCAGCGTAGAAGTATCGGCAGGGCCCAAAGACACTGAAGCTTTCTTT. Its protein product is CASSVEVSAGPKDTEAFF.

This chain links TRBV6-5 with TRBJ2-1; D unresolved. The CDR3 length is 13 residues. V lost 0 bases to trimming and J lost 5 bases, with 5 bases between them. The germline CDR1 and CDR2 sequences are MNHEY and SVGAGI. CDR3 sequence (DNA): TGTGCCAGCAGTTACTCGTGGGACAATGAGCAGTTCTTC. It is translated as CASSYSWDNEQFF.

V usage is TRBV27 and J usage is TRBJ2-7; D uncertain. Per the germline V gene, CDR1 is MNHEY and CDR2 is SMNVEV (reference sequence). The ends were cut back, 5 bases at V and 1 base at J, with 9 bases in the middle. The CDR3 runs 13 residues. CDR3 sequence (DNA): TGTGCCAGCAGTGCCTTCCATTCCTACGAGCAGTACTTC. As protein: CASSAFHSYEQYF.

By proportion, this clone is hyperexpanded (1% or more). The chain is built from TRBV27 and TRBJ2-1; D not resolved. This CDR3 region has 12 residues. V shed 10 bases and J shed 9 bases, with 16 bases lying between them. CDR1 and CDR2 from the germline V gene are MNHEY and SMNVEV (reference sequence). DNA of the CDR3: TGTGCCACCCGCCTGGGGTTCAGTGAGCAGTTCTTC. It specifies CATRLGFSEQFF.

This clone rates as hyperexpanded. The chain has TRBV7-3 and TRBJ2-1; TRBD1 matches 7 bases. Germline trimming cut 4 bases from V and 2 bases from J; bases unmatched to any gene: 5. The CDR3 contains 15 residues. In germline, CDR1 is SGHTA, CDR2 FQGTGA. The CDR3 is CASSSDREPYNEQFF. CDR3 nucleotide sequence: TGTGCCAGCAGCTCAGACAGGGAACCCTACAATGAGCAGTTCTTC.